This T cell receptor (beta chain) is drawn from a study of beta chain features in type 1 diabetes. Overall study context: The patient and healthy donor groups were comparable for age, gender and cell yields. Taken together, all samples contributed 107,917,701 examined sorted cells. Study conclusions and caveats: All four CD4+ subsets from Type 1 diabetes patients carried moderately but significantly shorter TCRB CDR3s.

Concerning this clone: Its antigen is unknown.

CD4+ naive, central memory, regulatory and stem cell-like memory cells were sorted via CD45RO/CCR7/CD25/CD127/CD95/CD27. V was pared by 7 bases and J by 0 bases, with 10 bases between. CDR3 length: 14 amino acids. Looked up from germline, CDR1 is SGDLS and CDR2 is YYNGEE. cDNA synthesis used the whole RNA isolate, giving expressed TCRB sequences. Method: immunoSEQ multiplex PCR; TCRdb's copy keeps in-frame clones and lacks some. The table shows 350,000 to 450,000 clones, with roughly an eighth occurring only once. J is TRBJ2-2 and V is TRBV9; a weak D match, TRBD2 (6 bases). The sequence was obtained from a woman aged 18-30 years with type 1 diabetes. The specimen sequenced was naive CD4+ T cells from blood. In DNA, the CDR3 is TGTGCCAGCGGGGGGACCGCGAACACCGGGGAGCTGTTTTTT. This gives the protein CASGGTANTGELFF. Filled out from reference TRBV9 and TRBJ2-2, the complete variable domain reads DSGVTQTPKHLITATGQRVTLRCSPRSGDLSVYWYQQSLDQGLQFLIQYYNGEERAKGNILERFSAQQFPDLHSELNLSSLELGDSALYFCASGGTANTGELFFGEGSRLTVL.